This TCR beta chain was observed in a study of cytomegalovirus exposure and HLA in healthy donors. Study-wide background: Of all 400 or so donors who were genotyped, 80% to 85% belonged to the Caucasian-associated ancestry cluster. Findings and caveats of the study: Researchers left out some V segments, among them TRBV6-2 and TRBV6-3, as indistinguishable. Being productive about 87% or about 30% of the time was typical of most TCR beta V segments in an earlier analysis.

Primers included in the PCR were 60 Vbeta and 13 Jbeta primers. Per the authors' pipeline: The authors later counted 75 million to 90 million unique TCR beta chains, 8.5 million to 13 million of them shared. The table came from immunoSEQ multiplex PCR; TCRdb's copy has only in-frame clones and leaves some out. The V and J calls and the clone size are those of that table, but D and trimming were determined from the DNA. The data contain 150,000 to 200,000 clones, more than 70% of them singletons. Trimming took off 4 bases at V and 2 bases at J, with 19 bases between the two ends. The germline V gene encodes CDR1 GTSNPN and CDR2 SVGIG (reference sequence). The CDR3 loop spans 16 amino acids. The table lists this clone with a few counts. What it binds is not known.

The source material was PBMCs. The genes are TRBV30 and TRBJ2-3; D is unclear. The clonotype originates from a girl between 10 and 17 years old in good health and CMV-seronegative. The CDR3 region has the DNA TGTGCCTGGACTGGAGCCATTCCCCGCCCCACAGATACGCAGTATTTT. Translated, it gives CAWTGAIPRPTDTQYF.